These 22 T cell receptor beta chains were all obtained from the same sample, sequenced in a study of cytomegalovirus exposure and HLA in healthy donors. It was with 60 Vbeta and 13 Jbeta primers that the PCR ran. Sequenced by immunoSEQ multiplex PCR; TCRdb stores in-frame clones only, minus some. This sample has 150,000 to 200,000 clones; around two thirds occur once, and the top ten carry less than 3%. The material sequenced was PBMCs. Every receptor here comes from a man aged 35-49 years in good health and CMV-seronegative.

The chain couples TRBV5-5 to TRBJ2-7; TRBD1 matches 9 bases. Trimming cost V 1 base and J 4 bases; bases outside gene matches: 6. Per germline, CDR1 SGHKS and CDR2 YYEKEE (reference sequence). There are 15 residues in the CDR3. The CDR3 coding sequence is TGTGCCAGCAGCTTGTTAGGGACAGGGTTGTACGAGCAGTACTTC. It specifies CASSLLGTGLYEQYF.

The J gene is TRBJ2-1, the V gene TRBV27; TRBD2 agrees at 9 bases. Trimming took 8 bases from V and 2 from J; bases not matched to a gene: 4. Germline CDR1 reads MNHEY; CDR2 reads SMNVEV (reference sequence). The CDR3 covers 14 residues. CDR3 region: CASQSGRTYNEQFF. CDR3 in DNA: TGTGCCAGCCAGAGCGGGAGGACCTACAATGAGCAGTTCTTC.

This chain connects TRBV4-1 to TRBJ1-2; D gene unclear. The length of the CDR3 is 16 residues. The V gene lost 0 bases and the J gene lost 5 bases, with 16 bases spanning the gap. Per the germline V gene, CDR1 is MGHRA and CDR2 is YSYEKL. CDR3 nucleotides: TGCGCCAGCAGCCAAGAGGGAGCCAGCGCCCTTTATGGCTACACCTTC. It translates to CASSQEGASALYGYTF.

The chain recombines TRBV28 with TRBJ2-7; 15 bases agree with TRBD2. This CDR3 is 15 amino acids long. Trimming at V came to 5 bases and at J to 3 bases, leaving 2 bases not matched to a gene. CDR1 MDHEN and CDR2 SYDVKM come from the germline V gene. The CDR3 nucleotides are TGTGCCAGCAGTCCGGGACTAGCGGGGGGCTACGAGCAGTACTTC. Its protein product is CASSPGLAGGYEQYF. Using reference TRBV28 and TRBJ2-7 for the parts outside the CDR3, the full variable domain is DVKVTQSSRYLVKRTGEKVFLECVQDMDHENMFWYRQDPGLGLRLIYFSYDVKMKEKGDIPEGYSVSREKKERFSLILESASTNQTSMYLCASSPGLAGGYEQYFGPGTRLTVT.

This clone was seen more than once but under ten times. As DNA, the CDR3 is TGTGCCAGCAGAACTAGGGGAGGCACTGAAGCTTTCTTT. Translation gives CASRTRGGTEAFF. The chain couples TRBV6-6 to TRBJ1-1, with a weak D call TRBD1 (5 bases). Germline CDR1 is MNHNY and CDR2 is SVGAGI (reference sequence). The CDR3 covers 13 residues. V dropped 6 bases and J dropped 4 bases, with 12 bases sitting between them.

This chain links TRBV6-5 with TRBJ1-1; 7 bases map to TRBD1. CDR3 length equals 14 residues. The junction had 13 bases not matched to a gene; V was cut back by 8 bases and J by 7 bases. In germline, CDR1 is MNHEY, CDR2 SVGAGI. The DNA for the CDR3 is TGTGCCAGCCGCAAGGCCGGACAGGCAGGTGAAGCTTTCTTT. Encoded protein: CASRKAGQAGEAFF.

This chain joins TRBV2 and TRBJ1-2; D gene unclear. V was clipped by 2 bases and J by 2 bases, with 6 bases between them. CDR3 size: 13 residues. Germline assignment: CDR1 SNHLY and CDR2 FYNNEI. CDR3 in amino acids: CASSERENYGYTF. The CDR3 DNA reads as TGTGCCAGCAGTGAAAGGGAGAACTATGGCTACACCTTC.

The chain combines TRBV7-2 with TRBJ1-2, with 7 bases lining up with TRBD1. Germline V CDR1 and CDR2: SGHTA, FQGNSA. The CDR3 is 15 residues long. The ends lost 4 bases at V and 4 bases at J; junction bases unmatched: 9. CDR3 DNA: TGTGCCAGCAGCTCGACAGGGATTCTCATCTATGGCTACACCTTC. Amino acids: CASSSTGILIYGYTF.

This chain links TRBV11-3 with TRBJ2-7; TRBD1 is a possible D gene (6 bases). From germline, CDR1 is SGHNT and CDR2 YENEEA. V was clipped by 1 base and J by 6 bases, with 10 bases between them. This CDR3 is 13 amino acids long. The CDR3 sequence is CASSLVGTSEQYF. In DNA form, the CDR3 reads TGTGCCAGCAGCTTAGTCGGGACAAGCGAGCAGTACTTC.

The chain uses TRBV6-5 and TRBJ1-1; no clear D gene. The germline V gene has CDR1 MNHEY and CDR2 SVGAGI. The CDR3 is 15 amino acids. Trimming removed 0 bases from V and 0 bases from J, with 8 bases in between. The CDR3 DNA is TGTGCCAGCAGTTACTCTGAGAGGTTGAACACTGAAGCTTTCTTT. Amino acids: CASSYSERLNTEAFF.

The chain employs TRBV27 and TRBJ2-7; 7 bases line up with TRBD2. V lost 7 bases and J lost 3; bases outside the gene matches: 0. The CDR3 length is 11 residues. CDR1 and CDR2 (germline): MNHEY, SMNVEV (reference sequence). CDR3 nucleotides: TGTGCCAGCACGGGGGGCTACGAGCAGTACTTC. Its translation: CASTGGYEQYF.

The rearrangement joins TRBV7-9 to TRBJ2-3, with 7 bases fitting TRBD2. V was clipped by 0 bases and J by 6 bases; unmatched bases: 3. Looked up from germline, CDR1 is SEHNR and CDR2 is FQNEAQ (reference sequence). The CDR3 length is 14 residues. DNA for the CDR3: TGTGCCAGCAGCTTAGCCGCGGGAGTCGATACGCAGTATTTT. Amino acids: CASSLAAGVDTQYF.

The CDR3 loop reads CASSFSGVSNQPQHF. The CDR3 bases are TGTGCCAGCAGCTTCTCAGGGGTCAGCAATCAGCCCCAGCATTTT. The chain employs TRBV7-9 and TRBJ1-5; the D gene is possibly TRBD1 (6 bases). The germline gives CDR1 SEHNR, CDR2 FQNEAQ (reference sequence). V was cut by 3 bases and J by 1 base, with 10 bases left in between. The CDR3 is 15 amino acids.

The chain uses TRBV6-1 and TRBJ1-6; D is uncertain. CDR1 MNHNS and CDR2 SASEGT come from the germline V gene. The CDR3 spans 13 residues. V was clipped by 1 base and J by 6 bases, with 4 bases between them. As DNA, the CDR3 is TGTGCCAGCAGTGAAGGTCTTAATTCACCCCTCCACTTT. This codes for CASSEGLNSPLHF.

The chain uses TRBV6-5 and TRBJ2-5, with 10 bases aligning to TRBD2. Losses at the gene ends were 7 bases for V and 1 base for J; bases not matched to a gene: 0. Germline-derived CDR1 and CDR2 are MNHEY and SVGAGI. The CDR3 runs 13 residues. CDR3 DNA sequence: TGTGCCAGCAAGCGGGGGGGCCAAGAGACCCAGTACTTC. Amino acid sequence: CASKRGGQETQYF.

This chain joins TRBV29-1 and TRBJ2-3; 9 bases align to TRBD2. Trimming at V came to 3 bases and at J to 4 bases, leaving 5 bases not matched to a gene. Germline loops: CDR1 SQVTM, CDR2 ANQGSEA. The CDR3 has 14 residues. CDR3 protein: CSVEEGGGADTQYF. CDR3 DNA: TGCAGCGTTGAGGAAGGCGGGGGGGCAGATACGCAGTATTTT.

In its sample, this clone was seen a few times. The V call is TRBV11-2, the J call TRBJ2-2; the match to TRBD2 covers 11 bases. Germline values: CDR1 SGHAT, CDR2 FQNNGV. The CDR3 length is 16 residues. The ends lost 5 bases at V and 5 bases at J; junction bases unmatched: 7. The CDR3 DNA sequence: TGTGCCAGCAGCCGAAATAGCGGGGGGGGTACCGGGGAGCTGTTTTTT. It encodes CASSRNSGGGTGELFF. Full variable domain (outside the CDR3, taken from reference TRBV11-2 and TRBJ2-2): EAGVAQSPRYKIIEKRQSVAFWCNPISGHATLYWYQQILGQGPKLLIQFQNNGVVDDSQLPKDRFSAERLKGVDSTLKIQPAKLEDSAVYLCASSRNSGGGTGELFFGEGSRLTVL.

The CDR3 DNA reads as TGTGCCAGCAGTGAAGGAGGCAGACTGGCCACTGAAGCTTTCTTT. It yields the protein CASSEGGRLATEAFF. The genes are TRBV25-1 and TRBJ1-1, with unresolved D. Per germline, CDR1 MGHDK and CDR2 SYGVNS. The CDR3 runs to 15 residues. Deletions cut 2 bases from V and 4 bases from J, with 14 bases between.

The CDR3: CASSLGTSGLGEQFF. The DNA of the CDR3 is TGCGCCAGCAGCCTCGGGACTAGCGGGCTCGGCGAGCAGTTCTTC. The chain employs TRBV5-1 and TRBJ2-1, with 12 bases lining up with TRBD2. CDR1 is SGHRS and CDR2 is YFSETQ in the germline V gene. Trimming removed 4 bases from V and 10 bases from J; junction bases left unmatched: 9. This CDR3 comprises 15 residues. Full variable domain (rest looked up from reference TRBV5-1 and TRBJ2-1): KAGVTQTPRYLIKTRGQQVTLSCSPISGHRSVSWYQQTPGQGLQFLFEYFSETQRNKGNFPGRFSGRQFSNSRSEMNVSTLELGDSALYLCASSLGTSGLGEQFFGPGTRLTVL.

The rearrangement links TRBV27 to TRBJ2-5; the D gene is possibly TRBD2 (5 bases). CDR3 length: 14 amino acids. V was cut by 2 bases and J by 4 bases, with 11 bases left in between. Germline V gives CDR1 MNHEY, CDR2 SMNVEV (reference sequence). This chain's CDR3 is CASSLVGSRETQYF. CDR3 nucleotide sequence: TGTGCCAGCAGTTTAGTAGGGAGTCGAGAGACCCAGTACTTC.

V gene TRBV28 combines with J gene TRBJ1-4; 10 nucleotides agree with TRBD1. J was trimmed by 8 bases and V by 8 bases; bases with no gene match: 5. CDR3 length equals 13 residues. In germline, CDR1 is MDHEN, CDR2 SYDVKM. CDR3 protein: CASRTGGGEKLFF. Written as DNA, the CDR3 is TGTGCCAGCCGGACAGGGGGGGGAGAAAAACTGTTTTTT.

This clone has a handful of counts. The V gene is TRBV18, the J gene TRBJ2-5; possibly TRBD2 for D (6 bases). Trimming took 5 bases from V and 12 from J, leaving 19 bases between them. The CDR3 is 13 residues long. The germline V gene has CDR1 KGHSH and CDR2 LQKENI. For the CDR3, the DNA is TGTGCCAGCTCATCATCATACGGGAGTTTGGAGTACTTC. Translated: CASSSSYGSLEYF.